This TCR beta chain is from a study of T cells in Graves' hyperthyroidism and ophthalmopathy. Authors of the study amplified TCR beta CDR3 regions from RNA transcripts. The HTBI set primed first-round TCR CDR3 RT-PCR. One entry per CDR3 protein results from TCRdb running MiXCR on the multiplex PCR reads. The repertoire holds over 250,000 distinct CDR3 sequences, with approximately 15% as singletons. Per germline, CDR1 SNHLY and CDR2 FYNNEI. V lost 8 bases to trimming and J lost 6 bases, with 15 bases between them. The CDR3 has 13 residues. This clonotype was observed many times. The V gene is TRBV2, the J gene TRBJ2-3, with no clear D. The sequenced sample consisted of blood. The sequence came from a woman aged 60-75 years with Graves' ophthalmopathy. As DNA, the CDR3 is TGTGCCAGCGAGCGAAATCCGGAGGATACGCAGTATTTT. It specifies CASERNPEDTQYF.